The source of this TCR beta chain is a study of T cell changes during pregnancy in multiple sclerosis. Profiling relied on immunoSEQ multiplex PCR, and the TCRdb table lists in-frame clones only, not all of them. The sample lists tens of thousands of clones, about 92% occurring once. Germline V CDR1 and CDR2: GTSNPN, SVGIG (reference sequence). Trimming at V came to 2 bases and at J to 6 bases, leaving 11 bases not matched to a gene. The CDR3 loop spans 16 amino acids. The receptor's source is a female donor with multiple sclerosis, enrolled in a pregnancy study. The material was peripheral blood, obtained in the third trimester of pregnancy. The V gene is TRBV30, the J gene TRBJ2-2; 8 bases fit TRBD2. The CDR3 DNA reads as TGTGCCTGGAGTCCTGGGGGGACTAGGGTTCCCGGGGAGCTGTTTTTT. Translated: CAWSPGGTRVPGELFF. The whole variable domain, filled in from reference TRBV30 and TRBJ2-2, reads SQTIHQWPATLVQPVGSPLSLECTVEGTSNPNLYWYRQAAGRGLQLLFYSVGIGQISSEVPQNLSASRPQDRQFILSSKKLLLSDSGFYLCAWSPGGTRVPGELFFGEGSRLTVL.